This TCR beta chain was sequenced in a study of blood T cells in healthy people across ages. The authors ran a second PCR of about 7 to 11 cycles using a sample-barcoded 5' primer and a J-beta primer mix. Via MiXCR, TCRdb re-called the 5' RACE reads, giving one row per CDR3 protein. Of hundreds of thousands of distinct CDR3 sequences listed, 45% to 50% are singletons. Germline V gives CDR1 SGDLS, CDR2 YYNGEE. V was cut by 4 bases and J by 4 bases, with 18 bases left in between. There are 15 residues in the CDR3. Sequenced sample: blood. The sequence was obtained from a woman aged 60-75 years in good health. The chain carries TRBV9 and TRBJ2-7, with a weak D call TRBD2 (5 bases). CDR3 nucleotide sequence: TGTGCCAGCAGCACGCAGGTCGGGGAGATTTACGAGCAGTACTTC. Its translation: CASSTQVGEIYEQYF.